These 3 T cell receptor beta chains share one sample of origin, sequenced in a study of T cells in Graves' hyperthyroidism and ophthalmopathy. Amplified TCR beta CDR3 regions came from RNA transcripts. Initially, a first-round RT-PCR of the TCR CDR3 employed the HTBI primer set. Using its own MiXCR run on the multiplex PCR reads, TCRdb lists one record per CDR3 protein. The sample lists hundreds of thousands of distinct CDR3 sequences, 13% to 15% occurring once. Source material: blood. Source of these receptors: a woman in her 50s with Graves' ophthalmopathy.

This clonotype was counted many times. The chain employs TRBV15 and TRBJ2-2; tentative D call: TRBD2 (5 bases). CDR3 length: 17 residues. Trimming took 5 bases from V and 1 from J, leaving 17 bases between them. Germline values: CDR1 LNHNV, CDR2 YYDKDF (reference sequence). CDR3 coding DNA: TGTGCCACCAGCGTATTAGTCGGAGGTCTGAACACCGGGGAGCTGTTTTTT. Amino acid sequence: CATSVLVGGLNTGELFF.

This clonotype showed up just a few times. As DNA, the CDR3 is TGTGCTAGTGGTTTGAAGGGATGGGAGCAGTACTTC. Translated: CASGLKGWEQYF. This chain connects TRBV12-5 to TRBJ2-7; D is undetermined. The V end lost 2 bases, the J end lost 7 bases, and 9 bases lay between the germline ends. Looked up from germline, CDR1 is LGHNT and CDR2 is FRNRAP. The CDR3 has 12 amino acids.

This clonotype has a count of ten or more. CDR3 in DNA: TGCAGCGTTGAAGATCAGGACAGGTCTTACAATGAGCAGTTCTTC. It encodes CSVEDQDRSYNEQFF. The chain has TRBV29-1 and TRBJ2-1, with 7 nucleotides matching TRBD1. With V trimmed by 0 bases and J by 4 bases, 6 bases remained unmatched. CDR1 SQVTM and CDR2 ANQGSEA come from the germline V gene. This CDR3 contains 15 residues.